Each of the 10 T cell receptor beta chains below was sequenced from the same sample in a study of blood T cell repertoires in COVID-19. Clones were sequenced by immunoSEQ multiplex PCR, and TCRdb holds only the in-frame ones, with some missing. The sample lists around 20,000 clones, approximately 87% occurring once. Sequences were obtained from peripheral blood. All receptors derive from a human donor in a cohort sampled during active COVID-19.

This rearrangement joins TRBV28 to TRBJ2-7; 7 bases map to TRBD2. V trimming: 6 bases; J trimming: 5 bases; junction bases outside the gene matches: 7. This CDR3 is built from 13 residues. Germline-derived CDR1 and CDR2 are MDHEN and SYDVKM. CDR3 amino acids: CASRGREINEQYF. CDR3 in DNA: TGTGCCAGCAGGGGGCGGGAGATAAACGAGCAGTACTTC. The full variable domain, its missing parts supplied by reference TRBV28 and TRBJ2-7, is DVKVTQSSRYLVKRTGEKVFLECVQDMDHENMFWYRQDPGLGLRLIYFSYDVKMKEKGDIPEGYSVSREKKERFSLILESASTNQTSMYLCASRGREINEQYFGPGTRLTVT.

The gene calls are TRBV7-2 and TRBJ2-5; TRBD2 aligns across 8 bases. This CDR3 is 15 amino acids long. Germline CDR1 and CDR2: SGHTA and FQGNSA. The V and J ends lost 3 bases and 4 bases, in that order; junction bases with no gene match: 7. Written as DNA, the CDR3 is TGTGCCAGCAGCTTGGTAACGGGAGGGGTAGAGACCCAGTACTTC. Its translation: CASSLVTGGVETQYF. The whole variable domain, remainder taken from reference TRBV7-2 and TRBJ2-5, is GAGVSQSPSNKVTEKGKDVELRCDPISGHTALYWYRQSLGQGLEFLIYFQGNSAPDKSGLPSDRFSAERTGGSVSTLTIQRTQQEDSAVYLCASSLVTGGVETQYFGPGTRLLVL.

In DNA, the CDR3 is TGTGCCAGCAGTTTACTTTTCGGGAAACGACTCACCGGGGAGCTGTTTTTT. It translates to CASSLLFGKRLTGELFF. This chain connects TRBV27 to TRBJ2-2, with D possibly TRBD2 on 5 matching bases. The CDR3 contains 17 residues. V gave up 2 bases and J gave up 4 bases, with 17 bases separating them. The germline CDR1 and CDR2 sequences are MNHEY and SMNVEV (reference sequence).

The chain couples TRBV25-1 to TRBJ2-1; D is undetermined. The V gene's germline CDR1 is MGHDK and CDR2 SYGVNS. With 6 bases removed from V and 7 bases from J, the gap between germline ends came to 4 bases. The CDR3 length is 10 residues. The CDR3 bases are TGTGCCAGCAGCCTTAATGAGCAGTTCTTC. As protein: CASSLNEQFF.

This chain uses TRBV29-1 with TRBJ1-2; the D gene is possibly TRBD1 (6 bases). Germline values: CDR1 SQVTM, CDR2 ANQGSEA. Trimming removed 2 bases at V and 4 bases at J, with 14 bases between. This CDR3 has 14 residues. In nucleotides, the CDR3 is TGCAGCGTTGAACGTGGGGGGGGGCCCTATGGCTACACCTTC. Encoded protein: CSVERGGGPYGYTF.

J is TRBJ2-7 and V is TRBV5-1, with D possibly being TRBD1 (6 bases). The CDR3 sequence is 14 residues long. V shed 8 bases and J shed 4 bases, with 19 bases lying between them. CDR1 SGHRS and CDR2 YFSETQ come from the germline V gene. Here the CDR3 reads CARGTGHTVYEQYF. The CDR3 DNA is TGCGCCAGAGGGACGGGACATACGGTTTACGAGCAGTACTTC.

The V gene is TRBV10-3, the J gene TRBJ2-3; possible D gene TRBD2, 6 bases. The V and J ends lost 2 bases and 0 bases respectively, with 12 bases between them. From germline, CDR1 is ENHRY and CDR2 SYGVKD. The CDR3 spans 16 residues. The CDR3 loop reads CAISEPGEGSTDTQYF. The CDR3 DNA is TGTGCCATCAGTGAGCCGGGAGAGGGAAGCACAGATACGCAGTATTTT.

The gene calls are TRBV4-2 and TRBJ1-1, with D hard to call. V was clipped by 0 bases and J by 10 bases, with 9 bases between them. Germline-derived CDR1 and CDR2 are LGHNA and YNFKEQ. This CDR3 is built from 12 residues. CDR3 sequence: CASSQDTQPAFF. In nucleotides, the CDR3 is TGTGCCAGCAGCCAAGACACACAGCCAGCTTTCTTT.

The rearrangement uses TRBV6-1 and TRBJ2-7, with D perhaps matching TRBD2 (5 bases). The CDR3 totals 12 residues. With 1 base removed from V and 9 bases from J, the gap between germline ends came to 10 bases. Germline CDR1 is MNHNS and CDR2 is SASEGT. This chain's CDR3 is CASSEVGLGQYF. The DNA of the CDR3 is TGTGCCAGCAGTGAAGTAGGACTGGGGCAGTACTTC.

This rearrangement joins TRBV3-1 (or the pseudogene TRBV3-2) to TRBJ1-4; D remains unclear. The V gene's germline CDR1 is LGHDT and CDR2 YNNKEL (reference sequence). The CDR3 extends over 14 amino acids. Trimming removed 0 bases at V and 10 bases at J, with 12 bases between. The DNA for the CDR3 is TGTGCCAGCAGCCAAGACAGCGGTGTCACAAAACTGTTTTTT. Its translation: CASSQDSGVTKLFF.